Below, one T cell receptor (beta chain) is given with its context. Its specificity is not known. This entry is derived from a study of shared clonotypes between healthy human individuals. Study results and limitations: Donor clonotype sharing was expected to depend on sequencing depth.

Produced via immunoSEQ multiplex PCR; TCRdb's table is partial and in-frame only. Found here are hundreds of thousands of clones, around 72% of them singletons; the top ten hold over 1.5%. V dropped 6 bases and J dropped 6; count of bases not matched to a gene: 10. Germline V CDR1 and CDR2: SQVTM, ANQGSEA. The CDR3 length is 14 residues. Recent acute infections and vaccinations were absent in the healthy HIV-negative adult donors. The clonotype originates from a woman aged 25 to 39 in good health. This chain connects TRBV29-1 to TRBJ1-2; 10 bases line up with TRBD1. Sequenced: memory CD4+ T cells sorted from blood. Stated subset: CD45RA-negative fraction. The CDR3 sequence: CSVPGQGSGDGYTF. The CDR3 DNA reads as TGCAGCGTCCCGGGACAGGGGAGTGGGGATGGCTACACCTTC.